This is a list of T cell receptor beta chains from one sample in a study of cytomegalovirus exposure and HLA in healthy donors. Clones were sequenced by immunoSEQ multiplex PCR, and TCRdb holds only the in-frame ones, with some missing. This repertoire shows over 100,000 clones, approximately 80% found once; its top ten account for roughly 9.1%. Source material: PBMCs. The receptors originated from a male donor in good health and CMV-seropositive. Each CDR3 is given with its conserved first and last residue. The D gene is left open where the match is weak. Rows give clone size only sometimes, using once, few, many, or a class for an expanded clone.

V gene: TRBV6-1; J gene: TRBJ2-1; D gene: TRBD2; clone size: -; CDR3 protein: CASRASGPSYNEQFF; CDR3 DNA: TGTGCCAGCAGAGCTAGCGGCCCCTCCTACAATGAGCAGTTCTTC
V gene: TRBV28; J gene: TRBJ2-7; D gene: TRBD2; clone size: -; CDR3 protein: CASSLSRVSGSSYEQYF; CDR3 DNA: TGTGCCAGCAGTTTATCCAGGGTTAGCGGGAGCTCCTACGAGCAGTACTTC
V gene: TRBV7-6; J gene: TRBJ2-1; D gene: TRBD2; clone size: -; CDR3 protein: CASSLELPGVAGVYNEQFF; CDR3 DNA: TGTGCCAGCAGCTTAGAGCTCCCCGGGGTAGCGGGAGTCTACAATGAGCAGTTCTTC
V gene: TRBV7-2; J gene: TRBJ1-5; D gene: -; clone size: -; CDR3 protein: CASSLGEGLGQPQHF; CDR3 DNA: TGTGCCAGCAGCTTAGGTGAGGGTTTAGGTCAGCCCCAGCATTTT
V gene: TRBV18; J gene: TRBJ1-5; D gene: -; clone size: -; CDR3 protein: CEPQPQHF; CDR3 DNA: TGTGAGCCGCAGCCCCAGCATTTT
V gene: TRBV30; J gene: TRBJ2-6; D gene: -; clone size: -; CDR3 protein: CAWTSTGANVLTF; CDR3 DNA: TGTGCCTGGACGTCAACAGGGGCCAACGTCCTGACTTTC
V gene: TRBV6-1; J gene: TRBJ2-7; D gene: TRBD2; clone size: -; CDR3 protein: CASKEAGGPYEQYF; CDR3 DNA: TGTGCCAGCAAGGAAGCGGGAGGCCCCTACGAGCAGTACTTC
V gene: TRBV7-6; J gene: TRBJ2-7; D gene: -; clone size: -; CDR3 protein: CASSLARRDEQYF; CDR3 DNA: TGTGCCAGCAGCTTAGCGCGCAGGGATGAGCAGTACTTC
V gene: TRBV27; J gene: TRBJ2-1; D gene: -; clone size: -; CDR3 protein: CASSLRRGSYNEQFF; CDR3 DNA: TGTGCCAGCAGTTTACGACGCGGCTCCTACAATGAGCAGTTCTTC
V gene: TRBV4-2; J gene: TRBJ1-4; D gene: -; clone size: -; CDR3 protein: CASSQDREKLFF; CDR3 DNA: TGTGCCAGCAGCCAAGATCGGGAAAAACTGTTTTTT
V gene: TRBV19; J gene: TRBJ1-6; D gene: -; clone size: -; CDR3 protein: CASSTGQGPSPLHF; CDR3 DNA: TGTGCCAGTAGTACGGGACAAGGACCTTCACCCCTCCACTTT
V gene: TRBV5-4; J gene: TRBJ1-1; D gene: -; clone size: -; CDR3 protein: CASSLRGVGTEAFF; CDR3 DNA: TGTGCCAGCAGCTTACGGGGGGTTGGAACTGAAGCTTTCTTT
V gene: TRBV11-2; J gene: TRBJ2-7; D gene: TRBD1; clone size: -; CDR3 protein: CASSPGTGGISYEQYF; CDR3 DNA: TGTGCCAGCAGCCCGGGGACAGGGGGCATCTCCTACGAGCAGTACTTC
V gene: TRBV6-1; J gene: TRBJ2-2; D gene: -; clone size: -; CDR3 protein: CASSDVSTGELFF; CDR3 DNA: TGTGCCAGCAGTGACGTCAGCACCGGGGAGCTGTTTTTT
V gene: TRBV7-2; J gene: TRBJ2-5; D gene: TRBD2; clone size: few; CDR3 protein: CASNYGRSQETQYF; CDR3 DNA: TGTGCCAGCAATTACGGGAGGTCCCAAGAGACCCAGTACTTC
V gene: TRBV19; J gene: TRBJ2-5; D gene: TRBD1; clone size: -; CDR3 protein: CASGTGGRETQYF; CDR3 DNA: TGTGCCAGCGGGACAGGGGGCAGGGAGACCCAGTACTTC
V gene: TRBV27; J gene: TRBJ1-1; D gene: TRBD1; clone size: once; CDR3 protein: CASSLGDRGNTEAFF; CDR3 DNA: TGTGCCAGCAGTTTAGGCGACAGGGGTAACACTGAAGCTTTCTTT
V gene: TRBV27; J gene: TRBJ1-5; D gene: TRBD1; clone size: -; CDR3 protein: CASRSTGGHQAQHF; CDR3 DNA: TGTGCCAGCCGATCGACAGGGGGCCATCAGGCCCAGCATTTT
V gene: TRBV7-9; J gene: TRBJ2-5; D gene: -; clone size: once; CDR3 protein: CSSRPNLDRQETQYF; CDR3 DNA: TGTTCCAGCAGACCAAACCTGGACAGACAAGAGACCCAGTACTTC
V gene: TRBV25-1; J gene: TRBJ1-1; D gene: -; clone size: -; CDR3 protein: CASTLLGGDTEAFF; CDR3 DNA: TGTGCCAGCACTTTACTCGGGGGGGACACTGAAGCTTTCTTT
V gene: TRBV13; J gene: TRBJ2-2; D gene: TRBD2; clone size: few; CDR3 protein: CASTNKYGLAYANTGELFF; CDR3 DNA: TGTGCCAGCACCAACAAGTATGGACTAGCGTACGCGAACACCGGGGAGCTGTTTTTT
V gene: TRBV25-1; J gene: TRBJ2-2; D gene: TRBD1; clone size: -; CDR3 protein: CASSGQGWPGELFF; CDR3 DNA: TGTGCCAGCTCGGGACAGGGTTGGCCCGGGGAGCTGTTTTTT
V gene: TRBV7-3; J gene: TRBJ2-2; D gene: -; clone size: once; CDR3 protein: CASSLALSGTGELFF; CDR3 DNA: TGTGCCAGCAGCTTAGCGCTCTCGGGGACCGGGGAGCTGTTTTTT
V gene: TRBV28; J gene: TRBJ2-3; D gene: -; clone size: -; CDR3 protein: CASSAASYEVDTQYF; CDR3 DNA: TGTGCCAGCTCTGCCGCTAGCTACGAAGTGGATACGCAGTATTTT
V gene: TRBV27; J gene: TRBJ2-3; D gene: -; clone size: -; CDR3 protein: CASSRGSFFTDTQYF; CDR3 DNA: TGTGCCAGCAGCCGAGGGAGTTTTTTCACAGATACGCAGTATTTT
V gene: TRBV6-6; J gene: TRBJ2-3; D gene: TRBD2; clone size: -; CDR3 protein: CASRTSGSSTDTQYF; CDR3 DNA: TGTGCCAGCAGAACTAGCGGGAGCTCCACAGATACGCAGTATTTT
V gene: TRBV5-5; J gene: TRBJ2-7; D gene: TRBD2; clone size: -; CDR3 protein: CASSSLAGGLYEQYF; CDR3 DNA: TGTGCCAGCAGTTCACTAGCGGGAGGGCTCTACGAGCAGTACTTC
V gene: TRBV5-8; J gene: TRBJ2-4; D gene: -; clone size: -; CDR3 protein: CASSLLSLGIQYF; CDR3 DNA: TGTGCCAGCAGCTTACTATCCCTCGGCATTCAGTACTTC
V gene: TRBV7-3; J gene: TRBJ2-5; D gene: -; clone size: -; CDR3 protein: CASSLKGGREETQYF; CDR3 DNA: TGTGCCAGCAGCTTAAAGGGGGGGCGGGAAGAGACCCAGTACTTC
V gene: TRBV30; J gene: TRBJ1-6; D gene: -; clone size: once; CDR3 protein: CAWSRQASSPLHF; CDR3 DNA: TGTGCCTGGAGCCGACAGGCGTCTTCACCCCTCCACTTT
V gene: TRBV5-1; J gene: TRBJ2-3; D gene: TRBD2; clone size: -; CDR3 protein: CASSLASGGRDTQYF; CDR3 DNA: TGCGCCAGCAGCTTGGCTAGCGGGGGACGAGATACGCAGTATTTT
V gene: TRBV6-6; J gene: TRBJ2-7; D gene: -; clone size: -; CDR3 protein: CASRSQGYEQYF; CDR3 DNA: TGTGCCAGCAGAAGTCAGGGCTACGAGCAGTACTTC
V gene: TRBV9; J gene: TRBJ2-7; D gene: -; clone size: -; CDR3 protein: CASSSQGSPGAYEQYF; CDR3 DNA: TGTGCCAGCAGCTCCCAAGGCTCCCCCGGAGCCTACGAGCAGTACTTC
V gene: TRBV4-3; J gene: TRBJ1-4; D gene: -; clone size: -; CDR3 protein: CASSQDTGGNEKLFF; CDR3 DNA: TGCGCCAGCAGCCAAGATACAGGCGGTAATGAAAAACTGTTTTTT
V gene: TRBV7-9; J gene: TRBJ1-3; D gene: -; clone size: -; CDR3 protein: CASSSSANTIYF; CDR3 DNA: TGTGCCAGCAGCTCCTCCGCGAACACCATATATTTT
V gene: TRBV18; J gene: TRBJ2-2; D gene: -; clone size: few; CDR3 protein: CASSQAGHTGELFF; CDR3 DNA: TGTGCCAGCTCACAGGCGGGACACACCGGGGAGCTGTTTTTT
V gene: TRBV23-1; J gene: TRBJ2-1; D gene: TRBD1; clone size: -; CDR3 protein: CASGTGVGEQFF; CDR3 DNA: TGCGCCAGCGGGACAGGGGTGGGGGAGCAGTTCTTC
V gene: TRBV18; J gene: TRBJ2-2; D gene: -; clone size: few; CDR3 protein: CASSPLGGTTTTGELFF; CDR3 DNA: TGTGCCAGCTCACCATTGGGGGGGACAACTACGACCGGGGAGCTGTTTTTT
V gene: TRBV9; J gene: TRBJ2-5; D gene: -; clone size: -; CDR3 protein: CASSVVARGETQYF; CDR3 DNA: TGTGCCAGCAGCGTAGTGGCCAGGGGTGAGACCCAGTACTTC
V gene: TRBV10-1; J gene: TRBJ2-4; D gene: -; clone size: -; CDR3 protein: CANPRGTGIQYF; CDR3 DNA: TGCGCCAACCCGAGAGGCACAGGGATTCAGTACTTC
V gene: TRBV7-3; J gene: TRBJ2-2; D gene: TRBD2; clone size: -; CDR3 protein: CASSLTPSGAYTGELFF; CDR3 DNA: TGTGCCAGCAGCTTAACTCCTAGCGGGGCCTACACCGGGGAGCTGTTTTTT
V gene: TRBV27; J gene: TRBJ2-7; D gene: -; clone size: -; CDR3 protein: CASSWGRVYEQYF; CDR3 DNA: TGTGCCAGCAGCTGGGGCAGGGTCTACGAGCAGTACTTC
V gene: TRBV19; J gene: TRBJ2-7; D gene: TRBD1; clone size: -; CDR3 protein: CASSTDRVYEQYF; CDR3 DNA: TGTGCCAGTAGTACTGACAGGGTCTACGAGCAGTACTTC
V gene: TRBV27; J gene: TRBJ2-7; D gene: -; clone size: -; CDR3 protein: CASSLTSSYEQYF; CDR3 DNA: TGTGCCAGCAGTCTGACTAGTTCCTACGAGCAGTACTTC
V gene: TRBV11-3; J gene: TRBJ2-1; D gene: TRBD2; clone size: few; CDR3 protein: CASSSGTSGSDEQFF; CDR3 DNA: TGTGCCAGCAGCTCGGGGACTAGCGGGAGTGATGAGCAGTTCTTC
V gene: TRBV15; J gene: TRBJ2-2; D gene: TRBD2; clone size: -; CDR3 protein: CAGGSGRYTGELFF; CDR3 DNA: TGTGCCGGGGGCAGCGGGAGATACACCGGGGAGCTGTTTTTT
V gene: TRBV9; J gene: TRBJ2-3; D gene: -; clone size: -; CDR3 protein: CASSVETGITDTQYF; CDR3 DNA: TGTGCCAGCAGCGTAGAAACAGGGATCACAGATACGCAGTATTTT
V gene: TRBV29-1; J gene: TRBJ2-7; D gene: TRBD2; clone size: -; CDR3 protein: CSVARTSGSLLEQYF; CDR3 DNA: TGCAGCGTCGCAAGGACTAGCGGGAGTCTGCTCGAGCAGTACTTC
V gene: TRBV6-6; J gene: TRBJ2-2; D gene: -; clone size: -; CDR3 protein: CASSYSQGKSGELFF; CDR3 DNA: TGTGCCAGCAGTTACTCTCAGGGAAAGTCCGGGGAGCTGTTTTTT
V gene: TRBV7-9; J gene: TRBJ2-2; D gene: TRBD1; clone size: few; CDR3 protein: CASSSTGAGGELFF; CDR3 DNA: TGTGCCAGCAGCTCGACAGGGGCTGGCGGGGAGCTGTTTTTT
V gene: TRBV7-8; J gene: TRBJ2-1; D gene: TRBD2; clone size: -; CDR3 protein: CASSPTTSGRADEQFF; CDR3 DNA: TGTGCCAGCAGCCCTACGACTAGCGGGAGGGCGGATGAGCAGTTCTTC
V gene: TRBV7-2; J gene: TRBJ2-1; D gene: TRBD2; clone size: -; CDR3 protein: CASSQGREKVNEQFF; CDR3 DNA: TGTGCCAGCAGCCAAGGGCGGGAGAAGGTCAATGAGCAGTTCTTC
V gene: TRBV2; J gene: TRBJ2-6; D gene: TRBD1; clone size: -; CDR3 protein: CAGSGRQGVSGANVLTF; CDR3 DNA: TGTGCCGGCAGTGGGCGACAGGGGGTCTCTGGGGCCAACGTCCTGACTTTC